Below, 32 T cell receptor beta chains from the same sample are listed, as sequenced in a study of T cells after yellow fever vaccination. TCRdb independently ran MiXCR on the 5' RACE reads; one entry per CDR3 protein. The table includes under 400,000 distinct CDR3 sequences, approximately 13% detected once. Specimen: CD4+ T cells sorted from PBMCs, collected 15 days after the yellow fever booster vaccination. These receptors were collected from a man younger than 35 who received the YFV17D yellow fever vaccine.

V and J are TRBV12-3 or TRBV12-4 and TRBJ2-7; 9 bases fit TRBD1. The CDR3 has 13 amino acids. V shed 5 bases, J shed 4 bases, and the junction held 3 bases outside the gene matches. The CDR3 bases are TGTGCCAGCAGTCGGACAGGGGAGTACGAGCAGTACTTC. Translating it yields CASSRTGEYEQYF.

This sequence joins TRBV6-5 and TRBJ2-7; the D gene is possibly TRBD2 (6 bases). Germline lookup yields CDR1 MNHEY and CDR2 SVGAGI. The CDR3 contains 15 residues. V was shortened by 1 base and J by 3 bases, with 13 bases between the two germline ends. CDR3 sequence reads: CASSYLRGKGYEQYF. CDR3 DNA: TGTGCCAGCAGTTACTTGCGGGGCAAAGGCTACGAGCAGTACTTC.

The chain has TRBV28 and TRBJ2-7; weak D call: TRBD1 (5 bases). The germline gives CDR1 MDHEN, CDR2 SYDVKM. The V end was cut by 5 bases, the J end by 7 bases, with 12 bases between. This CDR3 contains 12 residues. This chain's CDR3 is CASSGAGWEQYV. CDR3 DNA sequence: TGTGCCAGCAGTGGGGCAGGGTGGGAGCAGTACGTC.

The rearrangement joins TRBV25-1 to TRBJ2-1; the D gene is possibly TRBD1 (5 bases). The CDR3 is 14 amino acids. V was shortened by 3 bases and J by 5 bases, with 11 bases between the two germline ends. Germline V gene data show CDR1 as MGHDK and CDR2 as SYGVNS. The CDR3 loop reads CASSDRQKNNEQFF. The CDR3 nucleotides read TGTGCCAGCAGTGACAGACAGAAAAACAATGAGCAGTTCTTC.

This clonotype was seen more than once but under ten times. V and J are TRBV2 and TRBJ2-2; TRBD1 aligns across 7 bases. Germline loops: CDR1 SNHLY, CDR2 FYNNEI. V shed 7 bases and J 3 bases; nucleotides not matched to a gene: 2. This CDR3 has 13 residues. The CDR3 spells CASKDRHTGELFF. In nucleotides, the CDR3 is TGTGCCAGCAAGGACAGGCACACCGGGGAGCTGTTTTTT.

The J gene is TRBJ2-3, the V gene TRBV29-1; 8 bases map to TRBD2. The CDR3 sequence is 13 residues long. The germline V gene encodes CDR1 SQVTM and CDR2 ANQGSEA. V was clipped by 6 bases and J by 0 bases; unmatched bases: 2. The CDR3 sequence is CSVIAGSTDTQYF. The CDR3 DNA follows: TGCAGCGTGATAGCGGGAAGCACAGATACGCAGTATTTT.

This clonotype was detected a few times. The rearrangement links TRBV5-8 to TRBJ1-2; D possibly corresponds to TRBD1 (5 bases). Germline assignment: CDR1 SGHTS and CDR2 YDEGEE. The CDR3 is 15 amino acids. V lost 1 base, J lost 8 bases, and 18 bases lay in between. The CDR3 sequence is CASSLPGTANWGYTF. DNA for the CDR3: TGTGCCAGCAGCTTGCCCGGGACCGCAAACTGGGGCTACACCTTC.

This chain joins TRBV29-1 and TRBJ2-3, with 8 bases aligning to TRBD1. Germline values: CDR1 SQVTM, CDR2 ANQGSEA. The V segment lost 6 bases and the J segment 3 bases; nucleotides outside the gene matches: 5. CDR3 size: 13 residues. CDR3 protein: CSVYRGKTDTQYF. The CDR3 DNA sequence: TGCAGCGTGTACAGGGGGAAGACAGATACGCAGTATTTT.

The chain employs TRBV20-1 and TRBJ1-1; a possible D gene is TRBD1 (5 bases). The CDR3 covers 11 residues. Trimming removed 7 bases from V and 3 bases from J, with 9 bases in between. Germline CDR1 reads DFQATT; CDR2 reads SNEGSKA (reference sequence). CDR3 protein: CSVGGDTEAFF. The CDR3 nucleotides read TGCAGTGTCGGGGGGGACACTGAAGCTTTCTTT.

This clonotype was detected many times. V is TRBV3-1 and J is TRBJ2-1, with TRBD2 as a possible D gene (6 bases). Germline lookup yields CDR1 LGHDT and CDR2 YNNKEL (reference sequence). This CDR3 is built from 16 residues. V lost 4 bases, J lost 0 bases, and 13 bases lay in between. Written as DNA, the CDR3 is TGTGCCAGCAGCCGAGGGACTTGGAGCTCCTACAATGAGCAGTTCTTC. Amino acids: CASSRGTWSSYNEQFF.

This clonotype was observed a handful of times. The chain couples TRBV25-1 to TRBJ2-3, with 10 bases that match TRBD2. CDR3 size: 15 residues. The germline V gene has CDR1 MGHDK and CDR2 SYGVNS. Trimming cost V 5 bases and J 5 bases; bases outside gene matches: 7. The CDR3 is CASSRLAGVGDTQYF. Here the CDR3 DNA reads TGTGCCAGCAGTCGGCTAGCGGGGGTGGGAGATACGCAGTATTTT.

This chain uses TRBV7-2 with TRBJ2-2; D assignment may be TRBD1 or TRBD2 (5 bases each). Trimming took 5 bases from V and 1 from J, leaving 14 bases between them. The CDR3 sequence is 16 residues long. Germline V gene data show CDR1 as SGHTA and CDR2 as FQGNSA. The CDR3 DNA sequence: TGTGCCAGCAGCGTCCAAGGGACGGTGAACACCGGGGAGCTGTTTTTT. This gives the protein CASSVQGTVNTGELFF. Variable domain in full (rest from reference TRBV7-2 and TRBJ2-2): GAGVSQSPSNKVTEKGKDVELRCDPISGHTALYWYRQSLGQGLEFLIYFQGNSAPDKSGLPSDRFSAERTGGSVSTLTIQRTQQEDSAVYLCASSVQGTVNTGELFFGEGSRLTVL.

This clonotype was picked up many times. The chain joins TRBV7-9 to TRBJ1-1, with D tentatively TRBD1 (5 bases). This CDR3 is 13 amino acids long. V lost 3 bases and J lost 4, with 9 bases in between. Germline CDR1 is SEHNR and CDR2 is FQNEAQ (reference sequence). The CDR3 bases are TGTGCCAGCAGCTTTGGGGGGAGCACTGAAGCTTTCTTT. Residues: CASSFGGSTEAFF.

In this sample, this clonotype turned up a few times. This sequence joins TRBV18 and TRBJ1-6; D is perhaps TRBD1 (6 bases). Trimming took 6 bases from V and 9 from J, leaving 15 bases between them. This CDR3 comprises 14 residues. CDR1 is KGHSH, CDR2 LQKENI, per germline. CDR3 nucleotides: TGTGCCAGCTCCCAACAGGGTTTAGCTTCACCCCTCCACTTT. It yields the protein CASSQQGLASPLHF.

This clonotype was seen a few times. This rearrangement joins TRBV6-2 or TRBV6-3 to TRBJ1-6; TRBD1 agrees at 9 bases. V gave up 6 bases and J gave up 5 bases; unmatched junction bases: 8. Germline assignment: CDR1 MNHEY and CDR2 SVGEGT. The CDR3 loop spans 16 amino acids. The CDR3 sequence is CASRTTGGGHNSPLHF. The DNA of the CDR3 is TGTGCCAGCAGAACTACAGGGGGCGGCCATAATTCACCCCTCCACTTT.

This clonotype was recorded at least ten times. One end of the junction does not line up with germline, which may come from a read error. V usage is TRBV5-1 and J usage is TRBJ2-5; D may be TRBD1 or TRBD2 (5 bases each). This CDR3 is built from 12 residues. CDR1 and CDR2 from the germline V gene are SGHRS and YFSETQ. The CDR3 reads CASSLGEETQYF. As DNA, the CDR3 is TGTGCCAGCAGCTTGGGGGAAGAGACCCAGTACTTC.

A note on this clonotype: An end of the junction differs from the germline gene, which may be a read error. This chain joins TRBV10-3 and TRBJ1-2; D is possibly TRBD1 (6 bases). Germline loops: CDR1 ENHRY, CDR2 SYGVKD. CDR3 length: 15 residues. CDR3: CAISESGGWEYPLHF. CDR3 DNA sequence: TGTGCCATCAGTGAGTCGGGGGGCTGGGAATATCCTCTTCACTTC.

V is TRBV7-9 and J is TRBJ2-3; tentatively, D is TRBD1 or TRBD2 (5 bases each). The CDR3 consists of 15 residues. Germline V CDR1 and CDR2: SEHNR, FQNEAQ (reference sequence). Deletions cut 5 bases from V and 2 bases from J, with 14 bases between. Written as DNA, the CDR3 is TGTGCCAGCAGCGAACCTCAGGGACCCACAGATACGCAGTATTTT. Protein: CASSEPQGPTDTQYF. The entire variable domain, with the rest obtained from reference TRBV7-9 and TRBJ2-3, is as follows: DTGVSQNPRHKITKRGQNVTFRCDPISEHNRLYWYRQTLGQGPEFLTYFQNEAQLEKSRLLSDRFSAERPKGSFSTLEIQRTEQGDSAMYLCASSEPQGPTDTQYFGPGTRLTVL.

This clonotype was found a few times. The chain recombines TRBV30 with TRBJ1-3, with D unclear. CDR1 and CDR2 from the germline V gene are GTSNPN and SVGIG (reference sequence). Trimming removed 0 bases at V and 1 base at J, with 7 bases between. CDR3 size: 14 residues. CDR3 sequence (DNA): TGTGCCTGGAGTGTAAGCTCGTCTGGAAACACCATATATTTT. Translating it yields CAWSVSSSGNTIYF.

This clonotype was counted only a few times. V and J are TRBV21-1 and TRBJ1-4; the table's D call, TRBD1, has no DNA check behind it. TRBV21-1 is a pseudogene. The CDR3 has 16 residues. Written as DNA, the CDR3 is TGTGCCAGCAGCAAAGAAGGGGACAGGGCGGATGAAAAACTGTTTTTT. Translated, it gives CASSKEGDRADEKLFF.

This clonotype was counted between two and nine times. V usage is TRBV11-2 and J usage is TRBJ2-7; D unclear. The CDR3 runs 14 residues. V was clipped by 6 bases and J by 2 bases, with 14 bases between them. Germline CDR1 is SGHAT and CDR2 is FQNNGV. CDR3 loop: CASRPIRRPYEQYF. The CDR3 nucleotides read TGTGCCAGCAGACCGATTCGACGTCCCTACGAGCAGTACTTC.

This sequence joins TRBV2 and TRBJ2-1; 8 bases map to TRBD2. V shed 7 bases and J 4 bases; nucleotides not matched to a gene: 3. The CDR3 length is 13 residues. Germline assignment: CDR1 SNHLY and CDR2 FYNNEI. CDR3 sequence reads: CASIGLAYNEQFF. The CDR3 DNA follows: TGTGCCAGCATTGGACTAGCTTACAATGAGCAGTTCTTC.

This clonotype was found many times. The chain couples TRBV3-1 to TRBJ2-7; D possibly corresponds to TRBD1 (5 bases). This CDR3 has 15 residues. V lost 1 base to trimming and J lost 3 bases, with 13 bases between them. Germline V gives CDR1 LGHDT, CDR2 YNNKEL (reference sequence). The CDR3 nucleotides read TGTGCCAGCAGCCAAGCTTCAGGGATAGTCTACGAGCAGTACTTC. As protein: CASSQASGIVYEQYF.

This clonotype was seen ten or more times. A junction end diverges from the germline sequence, so it may reflect a read error. The chain carries TRBV3-1 and TRBJ2-7; tentatively, D is TRBD1 (6 bases). There are 12 residues in the CDR3. The germline V gene has CDR1 LGHDT and CDR2 YNNKEL (reference sequence). The CDR3 nucleotides read TGTGCCAGCAGCCCCTCACAGGGAATTCGGCACTTC. As protein: CASSPSQGIRHF.

The chain links TRBV20-1 to TRBJ2-5, with 8 bases matching TRBD2. CDR1 DFQATT and CDR2 SNEGSKA come from the germline V gene (reference sequence). This CDR3 is 15 amino acids long. After removal of 5 bases from V and 2 bases from J, the junction contained 10 bases not matched to a gene. The CDR3 sequence: CSAVVSGGRQETQYF. The CDR3 region has the DNA TGCAGTGCTGTGGTTTCGGGGGGGCGGCAAGAGACCCAGTACTTC.

This rearrangement joins TRBV12-3 or TRBV12-4 to TRBJ2-1, with 10 bases that match TRBD2. There are 15 residues in the CDR3. V gave up 5 bases and J gave up 7 bases; unmatched junction bases: 8. In nucleotides, the CDR3 is TGTGCCAGCAGTGCCCTAGCGGGGGCAAGGAATGAGCAGTTCTTC. This codes for CASSALAGARNEQFF.

The chain combines TRBV5-1 with TRBJ2-7; a weak D match, TRBD1 (5 bases). Germline loops: CDR1 SGHRS, CDR2 YFSETQ. Between the trimmed V and J ends, which lost 1 base and 3 bases, there was a span of 11 bases. The CDR3 is 14 residues long. CDR3 region: CASSLRSGNYEQYV. The CDR3, as DNA: TGCGCCAGCAGCTTGAGATCAGGGAACTACGAGCAGTACGTC.

This clonotype was counted ten times or more. The chain employs TRBV4-2 and TRBJ1-1; D is possibly TRBD1 (5 bases). CDR1 LGHNA and CDR2 YNFKEQ come from the germline V gene. The CDR3 runs to 16 residues. The V end was cut by 4 bases, the J end by 3 bases, with 18 bases between. The CDR3 spells CASSPFKGLEDTEAFF. DNA for the CDR3: TGTGCCAGCAGCCCATTCAAGGGGTTAGAGGACACTGAAGCTTTCTTT.

At least ten counts were recorded for this clonotype. The chain joins TRBV11-2 to TRBJ2-7; tentatively, D is TRBD1 (5 bases). The CDR3 spans 15 residues. Germline CDR1 SGHAT, CDR2 FQNNGV. Trimming took off 1 base at V and 2 bases at J, with 12 bases between the two ends. The CDR3 protein is CASSLGTIGTYEQYF. For the CDR3, the DNA is TGTGCCAGCAGCTTAGGGACAATTGGGACCTACGAGCAGTACTTC.

This chain links TRBV20-1 with TRBJ1-3; D call uncertain. Trimming cost V 7 bases and J 6 bases, with 10 bases left between them. This CDR3 region has 11 residues. CDR1 is DFQATT, CDR2 SNEGSKA, per germline (reference sequence). DNA of the CDR3: TGCAGTGGAGGTTTCGAAAACACCATATATTTT. Translated: CSGGFENTIYF.

This clonotype has ten or more counts. The chain employs TRBV5-1 and TRBJ2-3, with D possibly matching TRBD2 (5 bases). The CDR3 covers 14 residues. Germline values: CDR1 SGHRS, CDR2 YFSETQ. Trimming left V 2 bases short and J 2 bases short, with 9 bases between. The CDR3 sequence is CASSFSGSTDTQYF. DNA for the CDR3: TGCGCCAGCAGCTTCTCGGGGTCCACAGATACGCAGTATTTT.

There are many counts of this clonotype. Given the absence of the conserved phenylalanine or tryptophan at the CDR3 end, a read error is likely. No DNA is shown, since the ends of the CDR3 on it are uncertain; the CDR3 is the one TCRdb lists. The chain has TRBV4-2 and TRBJ1-6; no DNA check was done on the table's D call, TRBD1. The length of the CDR3 is 9 amino acids, counting both ends. Germline-derived CDR1 and CDR2 are LGHNA and YNFKEQ. The CDR3 reads CASSQAQGV.